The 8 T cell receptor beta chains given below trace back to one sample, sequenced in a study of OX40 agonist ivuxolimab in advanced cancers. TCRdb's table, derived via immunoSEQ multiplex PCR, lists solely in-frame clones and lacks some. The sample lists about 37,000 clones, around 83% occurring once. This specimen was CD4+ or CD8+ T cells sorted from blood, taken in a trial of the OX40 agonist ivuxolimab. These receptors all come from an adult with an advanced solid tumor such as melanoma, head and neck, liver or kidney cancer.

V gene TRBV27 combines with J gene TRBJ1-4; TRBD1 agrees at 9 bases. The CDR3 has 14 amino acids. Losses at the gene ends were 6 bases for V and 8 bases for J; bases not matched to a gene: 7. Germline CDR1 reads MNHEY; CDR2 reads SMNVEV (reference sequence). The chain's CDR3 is CASRPQGAMEKLFF. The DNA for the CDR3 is TGTGCCAGCAGGCCACAGGGGGCGATGGAAAAACTGTTTTTT. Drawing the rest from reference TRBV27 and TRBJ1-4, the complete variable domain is EAQVTQNPRYLITVTGKKLTVTCSQNMNHEYMSWYRQDPGLGLRQIYYSMNVEVTDKGDVPEGYKVSRKEKRNFPLILESPSPNQTSLYFCASRPQGAMEKLFFGSGTQLSVL.

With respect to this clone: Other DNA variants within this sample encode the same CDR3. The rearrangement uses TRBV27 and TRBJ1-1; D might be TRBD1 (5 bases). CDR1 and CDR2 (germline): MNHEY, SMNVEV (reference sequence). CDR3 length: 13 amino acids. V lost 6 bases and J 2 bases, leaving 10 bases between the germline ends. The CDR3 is CASSIGTNTEAFF. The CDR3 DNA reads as TGTGCCAGCAGCATAGGGACTAACACTGAAGCTTTCTTT.

The CDR3 coding sequence is TGCGCCAGCAGCTTGGTCGGGAGTACAGGTGAAAAACTGTTTTTT. This codes for CASSLVGSTGEKLFF. The chain has TRBV5-1 and TRBJ1-4, with D maybe TRBD1 (5 bases). The CDR3 contains 15 residues. CDR1 and CDR2 from the germline V gene are SGHRS and YFSETQ. The V end was cut by 0 bases, the J end by 7 bases, with 13 bases between.

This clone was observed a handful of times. This CDR3 reads CASSIDPGAGGHDEQFF. CDR3 coding DNA: TGTGCCAGTAGTATAGACCCGGGAGCGGGGGGGCACGATGAGCAGTTCTTC. J is TRBJ2-1 and V is TRBV19; TRBD2 aligns across 10 bases. Per germline, CDR1 LNHDA and CDR2 SQIVND (reference sequence). The V and J ends lost 0 bases and 8 bases, in that order; junction bases with no gene match: 10. The CDR3 has 17 amino acids.

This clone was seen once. The CDR3 DNA reads TGTGCCAGCAGTTGGTCTAGAGGGGATACGCAGTATTTT. Protein sequence: CASSWSRGDTQYF. The chain is built from TRBV27 and TRBJ2-3, with D maybe TRBD2 (5 bases). CDR3 length: 13 residues. The germline V and J ends were trimmed by 4 bases and 6 bases, with 11 bases remaining between them. The germline gives CDR1 MNHEY, CDR2 SMNVEV (reference sequence).

The CDR3 sequence: CASSQGGEGIYGYTF. CDR3 nucleotides: TGTGCCAGCAGCCAGGGAGGGGAAGGTATTTATGGCTACACCTTC. V usage is TRBV14 and J usage is TRBJ1-2; maybe TRBD1 (5 bases). The CDR3 sequence is 15 residues long. V lost 3 bases and J 5 bases, leaving 16 bases between the germline ends. In germline, CDR1 is SGHDN, CDR2 FVKESK.

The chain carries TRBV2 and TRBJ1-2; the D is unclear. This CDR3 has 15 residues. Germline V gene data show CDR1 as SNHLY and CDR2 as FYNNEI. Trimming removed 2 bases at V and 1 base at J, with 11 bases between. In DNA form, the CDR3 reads TGTGCCAGCAGTGAAAGGGTCGGAAATAACTATGGCTACACCTTC. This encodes CASSERVGNNYGYTF.

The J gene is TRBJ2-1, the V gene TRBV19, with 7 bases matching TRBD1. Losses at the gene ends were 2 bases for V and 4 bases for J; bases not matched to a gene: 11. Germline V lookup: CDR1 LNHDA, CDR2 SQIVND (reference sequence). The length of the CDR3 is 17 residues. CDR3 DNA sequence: TGTGCCAGTAGTATAACGTTCGGGGACAGTTTATACAATGAGCAGTTCTTC. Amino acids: CASSITFGDSLYNEQFF.